The present TCR beta chain was sequenced within a study of cytomegalovirus exposure and HLA in healthy donors. The repertoire was sequenced with immunoSEQ multiplex PCR; TCRdb's copy has only in-frame clones and lacks some. This sample carries roughly 52,000 clones, 90% of them seen once, and the ten largest clones take about 2.9%. The CDR3 extends over 16 amino acids. Germline assignment: CDR1 MDHEN and CDR2 SYDVKM. V was trimmed by 5 bases and J by 6 bases, leaving 21 bases between them. To note about this clone: Antigen: not known.

Findings and limits, study-wide: The study designated roughly 150 TCR beta chains cytomegalovirus-associated. In the 130 or so validation repertoires, about 94% of cluster scores exceeded 0, per a later analysis.

V and J are TRBV28 and TRBJ2-3, with D possibly TRBD1 on 5 matching bases. This receptor was taken from a man between 18 and 35 years old in good health and CMV-seronegative. The sample comprised PBMCs. The CDR3 here is CASSVRTYWGLDTQYF. As DNA, the CDR3 is TGTGCCAGCAGTGTCCGGACATATTGGGGCCTCGATACGCAGTATTTT.